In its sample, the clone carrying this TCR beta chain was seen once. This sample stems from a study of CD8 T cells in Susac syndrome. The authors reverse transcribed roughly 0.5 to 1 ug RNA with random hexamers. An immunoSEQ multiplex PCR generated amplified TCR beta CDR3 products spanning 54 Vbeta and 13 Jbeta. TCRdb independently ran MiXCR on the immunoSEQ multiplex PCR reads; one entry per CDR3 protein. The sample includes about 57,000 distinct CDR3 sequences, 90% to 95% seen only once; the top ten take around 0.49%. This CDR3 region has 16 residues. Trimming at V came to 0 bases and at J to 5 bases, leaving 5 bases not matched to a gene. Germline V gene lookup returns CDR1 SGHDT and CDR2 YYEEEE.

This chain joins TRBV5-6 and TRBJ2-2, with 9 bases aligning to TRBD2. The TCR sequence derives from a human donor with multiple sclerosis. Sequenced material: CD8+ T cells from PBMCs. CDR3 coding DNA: TGTGCCAGCAGCTTGGATCTAGCGGGGACAACCGGGGAGCTGTTTTTT. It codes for CASSLDLAGTTGELFF.